The 17 T cell receptor beta chains below were found in one sample sequenced in a study of blood T cell repertoires in COVID-19. TCRdb's copy holds only in-frame clones and misses some; the assay was immunoSEQ multiplex PCR. The table includes approximately 210,000 clones, approximately 80% detected once. Specimen: peripheral blood. The receptor set was obtained from an elderly woman with COVID-19, enrolled during active disease.

This clone was seen a few times. The chain links TRBV2 to TRBJ1-2; tentatively, D is TRBD1 (5 bases). The germline V gene has CDR1 SNHLY and CDR2 FYNNEI. Trimming pared 3 bases from V and 4 bases from J, leaving 15 bases between. This CDR3 comprises 15 residues. For the CDR3, the DNA is TGTGCCAGCAGTGAGCGGGGGACGGCCCCCTATGGCTACACCTTC. This codes for CASSERGTAPYGYTF.

This clone was seen more than once but under ten times. The genes are TRBV4-1 and TRBJ1-5; TRBD1 is a possible D gene (5 bases). Trimming stripped 0 bases from V and 10 bases from J, with 16 bases between. The V gene's germline CDR1 is MGHRA and CDR2 YSYEKL. The CDR3 is 15 residues long. The CDR3 coding sequence is TGCGCCAGCAGCCAAGATAACCTTGCGGGGGTACCCCAGCATTTT. Translation gives CASSQDNLAGVPQHF.

This clone was observed a single time. This chain links TRBV6-5 with TRBJ1-3; D unresolved. There are 14 residues in the CDR3. Trimming stripped 8 bases from V and 4 bases from J, with 15 bases between. Germline V CDR1 and CDR2: MNHEY, SVGAGI. In DNA, the CDR3 is TGTGCCAGCGATTTTCCGGGTCGGGGAAACACCATATATTTT. Its translation: CASDFPGRGNTIYF.

The chain is built from TRBV18 and TRBJ1-1; 8 bases map to TRBD1. CDR3 size: 15 residues. V was clipped by 3 bases and J by 1 base; unmatched bases: 4. Per germline, CDR1 KGHSH and CDR2 LQKENI. CDR3 region: CASSPSTGANTEAFF. The CDR3 nucleotides read TGTGCCAGCTCACCGTCGACAGGGGCGAACACTGAAGCTTTCTTT.

This rearrangement joins TRBV18 to TRBJ1-1; 7 bases agree with TRBD1. The germline CDR1 and CDR2 sequences are KGHSH and LQKENI. The length of the CDR3 is 13 residues. Trimming at V came to 6 bases and at J to 5 bases, leaving 6 bases not matched to a gene. This chain's CDR3 is CASSGDRKTEAFF. The CDR3 DNA reads TGTGCCAGCTCGGGGGACAGAAAGACTGAAGCTTTCTTT.

V and J are TRBV4-1 and TRBJ1-2; perhaps TRBD1 as D (5 bases). With 0 bases removed from V and 8 bases from J, the gap between germline ends came to 16 bases. This CDR3 is built from 15 residues. The germline CDR1 and CDR2 sequences are MGHRA and YSYEKL. Here the CDR3 DNA reads TGCGCCAGCAGCCAAGATCCCAGGGAGGTGAAGGGCTACACCTTC. It is translated as CASSQDPREVKGYTF.

This sequence joins TRBV7-9 and TRBJ2-7; 8 nucleotides match TRBD2. With V trimmed by 5 bases and J by 7 bases, 13 bases remained unmatched. The CDR3 consists of 15 residues. Germline CDR1 and CDR2: SEHNR and FQNEAQ (reference sequence). CDR3 sequence: CASSAPGLAVREQYF. The CDR3 DNA sequence: TGTGCCAGCAGCGCCCCTGGACTAGCAGTGCGGGAGCAGTACTTC.

The chain links TRBV6-5 to TRBJ2-6, with a tentative D call TRBD2 (6 bases). Germline assignment: CDR1 MNHEY and CDR2 SVGAGI. The germline V and J ends were trimmed by 8 bases and 0 bases, with 11 bases remaining between them. CDR3 length: 15 residues. The DNA of the CDR3 is TGTGCCAGCGGGGGAGGAGTCTCTGGGGCCAACGTCCTGACTTTC. It translates to CASGGGVSGANVLTF.

The V call is TRBV10-1, the J call TRBJ2-1, with 8 bases matching TRBD2. The CDR3 extends over 12 amino acids. Trimming removed 4 bases from V and 10 bases from J; junction bases left unmatched: 3. Per the germline V gene, CDR1 is WNHNN and CDR2 is SYGVQD (reference sequence). CDR3 sequence: CASSGIAGEQFF. In DNA, the CDR3 is TGCGCCAGCAGTGGGATAGCGGGGGAGCAGTTCTTC.

This clone showed up just once. This rearrangement joins TRBV6-6 to TRBJ1-3, with D possibly being TRBD1 (5 bases). Germline assignment: CDR1 MNHNY and CDR2 SVGAGI (reference sequence). The V end was cut by 5 bases, the J end by 4 bases, with 18 bases between. The CDR3 covers 16 residues. The CDR3 spells CASSQRQPGSGNTIYF. The CDR3 nucleotides read TGTGCCAGCAGTCAACGACAGCCAGGGTCGGGAAACACCATATATTTT.

The gene calls are TRBV27 and TRBJ2-7; no definite D call. The CDR3 has 13 residues. Germline V gene sequence: CDR1 MNHEY, CDR2 SMNVEV (reference sequence). V was shortened by 6 bases and J by 2 bases, with 11 bases between the two germline ends. The CDR3 coding sequence is TGTGCCAGCAGCCGATCGGGTGCCTACGAGCAGTACTTC. It specifies CASSRSGAYEQYF.

This sequence joins TRBV5-4 and TRBJ1-2, with 9 bases identical to TRBD1. Germline CDR1 reads SGHNT; CDR2 reads YYREEE (reference sequence). Trimming at V came to 7 bases and at J to 7 bases, leaving 8 bases not matched to a gene. The CDR3 runs to 13 residues. The CDR3 nucleotides read TGTGCCAGCGGGACAGGGTTGGAAGCTGGCTACACCTTC. This codes for CASGTGLEAGYTF.

This chain connects TRBV5-1 to TRBJ2-2; tentatively, D is TRBD1 (5 bases). The CDR3 runs 17 residues. From germline, CDR1 is SGHRS and CDR2 YFSETQ. Between the trimmed V and J ends, which lost 7 bases and 7 bases, there was a span of 26 bases. This CDR3 is CASGAQVSPSLNGELFF. CDR3 sequence (DNA): TGCGCCAGCGGGGCCCAAGTGAGCCCTTCCTTGAACGGGGAGCTGTTTTTT.

In the case of this clone: This sample includes further DNA sequences coding for the same CDR3. This chain joins TRBV7-3 and TRBJ2-2, with 9 bases matching TRBD2. Germline V gene data show CDR1 as SGHTA and CDR2 as FQGTGA. The V segment lost 3 bases and the J segment 5 bases; nucleotides outside the gene matches: 4. There are 15 residues in the CDR3. For the CDR3, the DNA is TGTGCCAGCAGCTTGGGCCTAGCGGGGACCGGGGAGCTGTTTTTT. It is translated as CASSLGLAGTGELFF.

This clone was observed a single time. This chain links TRBV6-6 with TRBJ2-3, with TRBD2 as a possible D gene (6 bases). The CDR3 totals 15 residues. Trimming cost V 3 bases and J 0 bases, with 10 bases left between them. Germline V gives CDR1 MNHNY, CDR2 SVGAGI (reference sequence). CDR3 sequence: CASSYLGGSTDTQYF. CDR3 coding DNA: TGTGCCAGCAGTTATTTGGGGGGTAGCACAGATACGCAGTATTTT.

This clone has only a few counts. CDR3 residues: CASSQSEGQKAFF. In DNA form, the CDR3 reads TGTGCCAGCAGCCAATCGGAAGGACAGAAAGCTTTCTTT. J is TRBJ1-1 and V is TRBV4-2, with a tentative D call TRBD1 (6 bases). Germline CDR1 LGHNA, CDR2 YNFKEQ. The CDR3 contains 13 residues. V was clipped by 2 bases and J by 9 bases, with 13 bases between them.

This rearrangement joins TRBV2 to TRBJ2-1; tentatively, D is TRBD1 (6 bases). Trimming shortened V by 11 bases and J by 9 bases, and 14 bases separated the two germline ends. The germline V gene has CDR1 SNHLY and CDR2 FYNNEI. This CDR3 spans 11 amino acids. CDR3 DNA sequence: TGTGCCGGGGGCGAGGGCCCTGAGCAGTTCTTC. It specifies CAGGEGPEQFF.